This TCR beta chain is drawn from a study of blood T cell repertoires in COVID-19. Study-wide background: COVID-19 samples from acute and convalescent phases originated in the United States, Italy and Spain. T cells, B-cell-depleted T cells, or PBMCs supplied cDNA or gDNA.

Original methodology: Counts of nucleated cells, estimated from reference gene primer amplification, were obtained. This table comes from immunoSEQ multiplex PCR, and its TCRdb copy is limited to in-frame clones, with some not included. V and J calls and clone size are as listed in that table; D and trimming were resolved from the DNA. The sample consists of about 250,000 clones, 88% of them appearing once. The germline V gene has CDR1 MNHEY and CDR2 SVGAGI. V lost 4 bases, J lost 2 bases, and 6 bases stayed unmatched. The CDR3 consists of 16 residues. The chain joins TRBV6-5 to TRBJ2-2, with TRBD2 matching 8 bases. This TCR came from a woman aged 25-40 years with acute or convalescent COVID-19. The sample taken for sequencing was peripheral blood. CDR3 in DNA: TGTGCCAGCAGTTCTCTAGCGGGCACTAACACCGGGGAGCTGTTTTTT. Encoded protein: CASSSLAGTNTGELFF.